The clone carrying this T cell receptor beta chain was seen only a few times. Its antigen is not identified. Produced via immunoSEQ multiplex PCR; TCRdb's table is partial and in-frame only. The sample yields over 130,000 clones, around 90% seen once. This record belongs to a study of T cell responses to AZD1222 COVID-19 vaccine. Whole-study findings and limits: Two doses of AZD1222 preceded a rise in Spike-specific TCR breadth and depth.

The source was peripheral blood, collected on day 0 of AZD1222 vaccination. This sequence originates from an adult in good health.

CDR3: CASSQREGAFSNYGYTF. The CDR3 coding sequence is TGTGCCAGCAGCCAAAGAGAAGGAGCCTTCTCTAACTATGGCTACACCTTC. This chain uses TRBV4-2 with TRBJ1-2; D uncertain. The CDR3 extends over 17 amino acids. With 2 bases removed from V and 0 bases from J, the gap between germline ends came to 16 bases. Germline-derived CDR1 and CDR2 are LGHNA and YNFKEQ.